The 3 T cell receptor beta chains presented below share a single source sample, sequenced in a study of cytomegalovirus exposure and HLA in healthy donors. The PCR ran on 60 Vbeta and 13 Jbeta primers. Profiling relied on immunoSEQ multiplex PCR, and the TCRdb table lists in-frame clones only, not all of them. There are under 80,000 clones in the sample; 68% occur only once, and about 2.1% lies in the top ten. The source material was PBMCs. These receptors all stem from a woman aged 25 to 45 in good health and CMV-seronegative.

The V gene is TRBV7-9, the J gene TRBJ2-5; TRBD1 agrees at 7 bases. This CDR3 comprises 14 residues. Germline CDR1 reads SEHNR; CDR2 reads FQNEAQ (reference sequence). The J segment lost 4 bases and the V segment lost 4 bases, leaving 6 bases of the junction unmatched. The CDR3: CASSSRDRRETQYF. The CDR3 coding sequence is TGTGCCAGCAGCTCCCGGGACAGAAGAGAGACCCAGTACTTC.

The chain joins TRBV7-2 to TRBJ2-2; the match to TRBD2 covers 12 bases. The CDR3 covers 17 residues. CDR1 SGHTA and CDR2 FQGNSA come from the germline V gene. V shed 1 base and J 6 bases; nucleotides not matched to a gene: 6. The CDR3 loop reads CASSLGLAGGRAGELFF. CDR3 nucleotides: TGTGCCAGCAGCTTAGGCCTAGCGGGGGGGCGTGCCGGGGAGCTGTTTTTT.

The table lists this clone with a few counts. This rearrangement joins TRBV6-1 to TRBJ1-3; D unclear. There are 15 residues in the CDR3. The germline gives CDR1 MNHNS, CDR2 SASEGT. V was shortened by 3 bases and J by 0 bases, with 9 bases between the two germline ends. CDR3 in DNA: TGTGCCAGCAGTGACCGGTCCTCCTCTGGAAACACCATATATTTT. Translated: CASSDRSSSGNTIYF.